One sample yielded the 5 T cell receptor beta chains listed below, sequenced in a study of metastatic and nonmetastatic thyroid tumors. From the PCR reads, TCRdb re-called clones with MiXCR. In the table there are 9,900 or so clones, around 33% of which are singletons. Thyroid surgery was performed in patients who had received no treatment beforehand. Sequencing was done on a sample of tumor tissue. The source is a female donor with papillary thyroid cancer or a benign thyroid nodule (not recorded which). Some clones in this sample may be carry-over from other donors' samples.

This clone is medium-sized by share. V gene TRBV20-1 combines with J gene TRBJ1-1; D not resolved. The germline gives CDR1 DFQATT, CDR2 SNEGSKA (reference sequence). The CDR3 consists of 12 residues. Trimming took off 5 bases at V and 0 bases at J, with 7 bases between the two ends. In DNA, the CDR3 is TGCAGTGCTTCCAGAGTGAACACTGAAGCTTTCTTT. Translation gives CSASRVNTEAFF.

This clone appeared many times. V and J are TRBV3-1 and TRBJ2-1; the match to TRBD2 covers 7 bases. The J segment lost 4 bases and the V segment lost 2 bases, leaving 5 bases of the junction unmatched. The CDR3 is 15 residues long. CDR1 is LGHDT, CDR2 YNNKEL, per germline (reference sequence). Here the CDR3 reads CASSQLGGEYNEQFF. The CDR3, as DNA: TGTGCCAGCAGCCAACTGGGGGGGGAATACAATGAGCAGTTCTTC.

A note on this clone: As the CDR3 is not closed by the conserved phenylalanine or tryptophan, this likely results from a read error. The chain joins TRBV29-1 to TRBJ2-3; possible D gene TRBD1, 5 bases. CDR3 size: 15 residues. The V gene lost 4 bases and the J gene lost 3 bases, with 17 bases spanning the gap. The V gene's germline CDR1 is SQVTM and CDR2 ANQGSEA. The CDR3 nucleotides are TGCAGCGTTGTCGGTGGACATGGGGCGACAGATACGCAGTATTCT. Encoded protein: CSVVGGHGATDTQYS.

The chain has TRBV24-1 and TRBJ2-1; D possibly uses TRBD1 or TRBD2 (5 bases each). The CDR3 has 12 amino acids. Germline-derived CDR1 and CDR2 are KGHDR and SFDVKD. The V end lost 9 bases, the J end lost 1 base, and 6 bases lay between the germline ends. CDR3 loop: CATGGSYNEQFF. The CDR3 DNA follows: TGTGCCACCGGGGGTTCCTACAATGAGCAGTTCTTC.

This clone was seen only a few times. This chain joins TRBV6-2 or TRBV6-3 and TRBJ2-7, with 11 bases lining up with TRBD1. This CDR3 spans 14 amino acids. V lost 0 bases to trimming and J lost 6 bases; unmatched junction nucleotides: 1. From germline, CDR1 is MNHEY and CDR2 SVGEGT. The CDR3 is CASSYSGTGGEQYF. The CDR3 DNA reads as TGTGCCAGCAGTTACTCGGGGACAGGGGGCGAGCAGTACTTC.